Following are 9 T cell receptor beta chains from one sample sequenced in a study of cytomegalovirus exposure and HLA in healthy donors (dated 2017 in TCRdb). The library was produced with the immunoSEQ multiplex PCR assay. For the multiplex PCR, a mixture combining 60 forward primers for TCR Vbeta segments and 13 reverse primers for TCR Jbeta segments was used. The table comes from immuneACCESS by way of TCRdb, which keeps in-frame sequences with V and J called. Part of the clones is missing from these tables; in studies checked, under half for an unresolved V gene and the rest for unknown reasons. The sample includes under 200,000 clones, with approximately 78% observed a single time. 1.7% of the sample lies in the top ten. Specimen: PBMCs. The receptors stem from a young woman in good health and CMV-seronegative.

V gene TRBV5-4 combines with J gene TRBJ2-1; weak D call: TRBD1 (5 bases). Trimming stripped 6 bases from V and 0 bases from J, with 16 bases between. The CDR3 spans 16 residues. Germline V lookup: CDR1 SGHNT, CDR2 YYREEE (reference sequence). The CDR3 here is CASTLGLPSSYNEQFF. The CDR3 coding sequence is TGTGCCAGCACCCTGGGGCTACCCAGCTCCTACAATGAGCAGTTCTTC.

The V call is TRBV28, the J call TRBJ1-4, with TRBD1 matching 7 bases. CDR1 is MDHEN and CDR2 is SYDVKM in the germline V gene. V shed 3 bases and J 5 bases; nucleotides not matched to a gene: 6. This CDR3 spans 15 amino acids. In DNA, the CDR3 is TGTGCCAGCAGTTTCCAGGGACAGCTAAATGAAAAACTGTTTTTT. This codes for CASSFQGQLNEKLFF.

CDR3 DNA: TGCGCCAGCAGACGGACAGGGGAAGAGACCCAGTACTTC. Translation: CASRRTGEETQYF. V is TRBV5-1 and J is TRBJ2-5, with 9 bases matching TRBD1. The CDR3 totals 13 residues. Per the germline V gene, CDR1 is SGHRS and CDR2 is YFSETQ. V lost 5 bases, J lost 3 bases, and 2 bases stayed unmatched.

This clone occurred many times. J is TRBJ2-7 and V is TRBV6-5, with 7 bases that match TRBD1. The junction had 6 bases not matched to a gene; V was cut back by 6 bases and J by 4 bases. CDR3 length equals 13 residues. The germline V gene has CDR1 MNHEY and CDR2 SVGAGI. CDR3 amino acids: CASSTRQGYEQYV. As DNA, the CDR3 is TGTGCCAGCAGCACCCGACAGGGTTACGAGCAGTACGTC.

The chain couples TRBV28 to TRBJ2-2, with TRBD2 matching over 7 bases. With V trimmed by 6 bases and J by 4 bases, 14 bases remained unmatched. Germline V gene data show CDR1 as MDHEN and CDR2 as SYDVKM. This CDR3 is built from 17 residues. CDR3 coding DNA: TGTGCCAGCAGCCTCTCGTTCGCGGGAGCGGGCACCGGGGAGCTGTTTTTT. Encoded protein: CASSLSFAGAGTGELFF.

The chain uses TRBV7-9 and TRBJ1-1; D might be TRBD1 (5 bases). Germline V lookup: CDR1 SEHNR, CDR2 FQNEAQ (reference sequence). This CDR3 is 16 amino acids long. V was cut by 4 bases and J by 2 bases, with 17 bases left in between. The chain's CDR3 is CASSSVRWGDNTEAFF. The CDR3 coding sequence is TGTGCCAGCAGCTCCGTCCGGTGGGGGGATAACACTGAAGCTTTCTTT. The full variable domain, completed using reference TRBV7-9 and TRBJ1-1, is DTGVSQNPRHKITKRGQNVTFRCDPISEHNRLYWYRQTLGQGPEFLTYFQNEAQLEKSRLLSDRFSAERPKGSFSTLEIQRTEQGDSAMYLCASSSVRWGDNTEAFFGQGTRLTVV.

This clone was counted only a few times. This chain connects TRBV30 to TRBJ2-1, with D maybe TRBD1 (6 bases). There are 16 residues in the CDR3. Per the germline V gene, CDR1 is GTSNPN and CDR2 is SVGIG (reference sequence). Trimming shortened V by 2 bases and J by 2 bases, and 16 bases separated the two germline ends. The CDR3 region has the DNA TGTGCCTGGAGTCCTCCTACAGGGCTGGCCTACAATGAGCAGTTCTTC. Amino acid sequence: CAWSPPTGLAYNEQFF. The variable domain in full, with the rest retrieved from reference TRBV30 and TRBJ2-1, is SQTIHQWPATLVQPVGSPLSLECTVEGTSNPNLYWYRQAAGRGLQLLFYSVGIGQISSEVPQNLSASRPQDRQFILSSKKLLLSDSGFYLCAWSPPTGLAYNEQFFGPGTRLTVL.

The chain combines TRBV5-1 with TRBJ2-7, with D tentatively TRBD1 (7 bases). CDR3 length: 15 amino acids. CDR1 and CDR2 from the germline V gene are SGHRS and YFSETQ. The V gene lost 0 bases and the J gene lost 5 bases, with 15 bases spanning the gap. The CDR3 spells CASSLDGGTVDEQYF. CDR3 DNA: TGCGCCAGCAGCTTGGATGGGGGGACAGTGGACGAGCAGTACTTC.

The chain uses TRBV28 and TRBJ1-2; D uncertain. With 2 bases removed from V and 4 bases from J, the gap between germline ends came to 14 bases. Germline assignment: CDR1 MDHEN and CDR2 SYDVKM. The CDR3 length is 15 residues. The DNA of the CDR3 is TGTGCCAGCAGTTTAGGGAGCGTTATGAGCTATGGCTACACCTTC. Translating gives CASSLGSVMSYGYTF.